This T cell receptor (beta chain) was sequenced in a study of metastatic and nonmetastatic thyroid tumors. Background on the study: Blood and tumor or nodule tissue repertoires from malignant and benign thyroid patients were compared.

With MiXCR, TCRdb reprocessed the PCR reads. The table records under 25,000 clones, 27% of them present only once. V dropped 5 bases and J dropped 4; count of bases not matched to a gene: 10. The CDR3 runs 14 residues. CDR1 and CDR2 from the germline V gene are DFQATT and SNEGSKA (reference sequence). Thyroid surgery had not been preceded by any treatment in any patient. This TCR derives from a female donor with papillary thyroid cancer or a benign thyroid nodule (not recorded which). Some clones in this sample may be carry-over from other donors' samples. V is TRBV20-1 and J is TRBJ1-2; 7 bases are a match to TRBD1. What was sequenced was blood. CDR3 DNA: TGCAGTGCTCCCCAGGGGGGAACGGGCTATGGCTACACCTTC. It is translated as CSAPQGGTGYGYTF.